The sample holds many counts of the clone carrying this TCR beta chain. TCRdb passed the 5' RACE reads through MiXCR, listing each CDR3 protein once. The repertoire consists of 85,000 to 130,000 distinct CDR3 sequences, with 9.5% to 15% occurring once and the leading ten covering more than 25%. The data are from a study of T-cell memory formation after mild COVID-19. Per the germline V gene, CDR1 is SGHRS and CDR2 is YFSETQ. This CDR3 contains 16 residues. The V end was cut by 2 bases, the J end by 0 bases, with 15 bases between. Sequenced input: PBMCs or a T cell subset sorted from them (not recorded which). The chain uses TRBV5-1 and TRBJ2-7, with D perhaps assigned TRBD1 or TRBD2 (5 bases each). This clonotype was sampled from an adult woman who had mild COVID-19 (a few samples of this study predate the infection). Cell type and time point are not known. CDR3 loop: CASSFSRDQSSYEQYF. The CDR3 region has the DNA TGCGCCAGCAGCTTCAGCAGGGACCAGAGCTCCTACGAGCAGTACTTC.